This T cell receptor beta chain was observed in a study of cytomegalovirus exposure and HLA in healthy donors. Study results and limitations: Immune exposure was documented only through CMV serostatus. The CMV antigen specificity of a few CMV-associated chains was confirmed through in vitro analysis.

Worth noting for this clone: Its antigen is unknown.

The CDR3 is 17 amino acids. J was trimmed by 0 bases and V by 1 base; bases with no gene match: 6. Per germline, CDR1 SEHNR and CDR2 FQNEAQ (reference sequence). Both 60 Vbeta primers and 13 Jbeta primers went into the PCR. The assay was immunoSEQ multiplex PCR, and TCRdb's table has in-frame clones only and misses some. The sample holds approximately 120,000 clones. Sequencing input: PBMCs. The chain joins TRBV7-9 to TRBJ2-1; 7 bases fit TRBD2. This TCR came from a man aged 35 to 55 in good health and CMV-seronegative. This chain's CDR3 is CASSLVGGESSYNEQFF. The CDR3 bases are TGTGCCAGCAGCTTAGTTGGGGGGGAAAGCTCCTACAATGAGCAGTTCTTC.